This T cell receptor (beta chain) was captured by sequencing in a study of blood T cell repertoires in COVID-19. As for the study in general: COVID-19 samples, acute and convalescent, were from the United States, Italy and Spain. From T cells, B-cell-depleted T cells, or PBMCs came the material, which was cDNA or gDNA.

With 4 bases clipped from V and 7 bases from J, the junction kept 6 bases outside the gene matches. The CDR3 runs to 16 residues. Per the germline V gene, CDR1 is SEHNR and CDR2 is FQNEAQ (reference sequence). As handled by the study authors: Amplified reference gene primers provided the basis for estimating nucleated cell counts. TCRdb keeps only in-frame clones here, not all; method: immunoSEQ multiplex PCR. The DNA gave D and trimming, while V, J and clone size come from that table. The sample has about 74,000 clones, roughly 90% seen once; the top ten hold under 1.5%. The sample comprised peripheral blood. This rearrangement joins TRBV7-9 to TRBJ2-1; 14 positions agree with TRBD2. This receptor was obtained from a man between 45 and 60 years old with acute or convalescent COVID-19. CDR3 sequence reads: CASSSTSGGAGNEQFF. The CDR3 DNA sequence: TGTGCCAGCAGCTCGACTAGCGGGGGGGCCGGAAATGAGCAGTTCTTC.